These 28 T cell receptor beta chains share one sample of origin, sequenced in a study of human T cells and chemical hapten exposure. Indicated time point: pre-sensitization, week 0. As for treatment: therapeutic diphenylcyclopropenone sensitization with weekly scalp DPC. MiXCR was run by TCRdb on the RACE reads, yielding one entry per CDR3 protein. The top ten hold about 2.5% of the sample, which has roughly 380,000 distinct CDR3 sequences, more than 4.5% seen once. This material consisted of whole blood, taken in connection with sensitization to the hapten diphenylcyclopropenone (DPC). The receptors come from a woman aged 50 to 60 with alopecia areata. Some clones in this sample may be carry-over from other donors' samples.

This clonotype has at least ten counts. The V call is TRBV4-3, the J call TRBJ1-1, with unresolved D. Trimming took 0 bases from V and 2 from J, leaving 16 bases between them. CDR1 and CDR2 (germline): LGHNA, YSLEER. The CDR3 totals 17 residues. CDR3 in DNA: TGCGCCAGCAGCCAAGAGACCAGTTGGCAGTTCAACACTGAAGCTTTCTTT. Encoded protein: CASSQETSWQFNTEAFF.

This clonotype was seen at least ten times. The rearrangement uses TRBV12-3 or TRBV12-4 and TRBJ1-5; tentatively, D is TRBD1 (5 bases). CDR3 length: 13 residues. V lost 3 bases and J 12 bases, leaving 15 bases between the germline ends. For the CDR3, the DNA is TGTGCCAGCAGTTTTAATTCGGCAGGGCACCAGCATTTT. It is translated as CASSFNSAGHQHF.

This clonotype was seen at least ten times. The gene calls are TRBV18 and TRBJ2-5; D gene ambiguous. CDR1 and CDR2 (germline): KGHSH, LQKENI. This CDR3 is 13 amino acids long. V lost 4 bases, J lost 2 bases, and 8 bases lay in between. The CDR3, as DNA: TGTGCCAGCTCACGGTCGGTTCAAGAGACCCAGTACTTC. Translated, it gives CASSRSVQETQYF.

In this sample, this clonotype turned up a few times. This CDR3 reads CASSRGQAADTQYF. In nucleotides, the CDR3 is TGTGCCAGCAGCCGGGGACAGGCTGCAGATACGCAGTATTTT. The V gene is TRBV11-3, the J gene TRBJ2-3, with 8 bases aligning to TRBD1. Germline lookup yields CDR1 SGHNT and CDR2 YENEEA. V lost 5 bases to trimming and J lost 4 bases; unmatched junction nucleotides: 5. CDR3 length: 14 residues.

In its sample, this clonotype was seen many times. V and J are TRBV5-1 and TRBJ2-7; D may match TRBD1 or TRBD2 (7 bases each). The CDR3 is 14 residues long. Per germline, CDR1 SGHRS and CDR2 YFSETQ. V lost 7 bases, J lost 6 bases, and 20 bases lay in between. The CDR3 DNA reads TGCGCCAGCGGCCCTACTCAGGGGGGGACCGAGCAGTACTTC. Protein: CASGPTQGGTEQYF. Based on the CDR3 plus reference TRBV5-1 and TRBJ2-7, the full variable domain is KAGVTQTPRYLIKTRGQQVTLSCSPISGHRSVSWYQQTPGQGLQFLFEYFSETQRNKGNFPGRFSGRQFSNSRSEMNVSTLELGDSALYLCASGPTQGGTEQYFGPGTRLTVT.

This clonotype was picked up many times. This chain uses TRBV20-1 with TRBJ2-7; possibly TRBD1 for D (5 bases). Trimming took off 3 bases at V and 2 bases at J, with 11 bases between the two ends. The CDR3 length is 13 residues. CDR1 is DFQATT, CDR2 SNEGSKA, per germline (reference sequence). The DNA for the CDR3 is TGCAGTGCTAGCCAGGGCGAGACCTACGAGCAGTACTTC. It specifies CSASQGETYEQYF.

V usage is TRBV7-2 and J usage is TRBJ2-7, with 9 nucleotides matching TRBD2. The CDR3 is 16 residues long. Germline CDR1 SGHTA, CDR2 FQGNSA. The trim removed 2 bases at V and 4 bases at J, leaving 9 bases unmatched. CDR3 bases: TGTGCCAGCAGCTTATTCTTGCGGGAGGGCCCATACGAGCAGTACTTC. Its translation: CASSLFLREGPYEQYF.

This clonotype has at least ten counts. The V call is TRBV28, the J call TRBJ2-7, with TRBD1 matching over 8 bases. The trim removed 6 bases at V and 9 bases at J, leaving 13 bases unmatched. In germline, CDR1 is MDHEN, CDR2 SYDVKM. This CDR3 spans 14 amino acids. CDR3 nucleotide sequence: TGTGCCAGCAGCTCGACAGGGGCCTTGGGGGCGCAGTACTTC. It is translated as CASSSTGALGAQYF.

In this sample, this clonotype turned up many times. This sequence joins TRBV28 and TRBJ1-3; no definite D call. The CDR3 runs 13 residues. V shed 5 bases and J shed 0 bases, with 5 bases lying between them. The germline gives CDR1 MDHEN, CDR2 SYDVKM. For the CDR3, the DNA is TGTGCCAGCAGTCCAATCTCTGGAAACACCATATATTTT. The encoded protein is CASSPISGNTIYF. The full variable domain, completed using reference TRBV28 and TRBJ1-3, is DVKVTQSSRYLVKRTGEKVFLECVQDMDHENMFWYRQDPGLGLRLIYFSYDVKMKEKGDIPEGYSVSREKKERFSLILESASTNQTSMYLCASSPISGNTIYFGEGSWLTVV.

This clonotype was seen a handful of times. The rearrangement links TRBV12-3 or TRBV12-4 to TRBJ2-2, with TRBD2 matching 8 bases. The CDR3 covers 17 residues. The V and J ends lost 7 bases and 6 bases, in that order; junction bases with no gene match: 16. The CDR3 bases are TGTGCCAGCACCCAACCCGAACTAGCGGAGATCCCCGGGGAGCTGTTTTTT. Translating gives CASTQPELAEIPGELFF.

This clonotype was observed many times. This CDR3 reads CSASSEFGDTGELFF. CDR3 nucleotide sequence: TGCAGTGCTAGTTCGGAATTTGGGGACACCGGGGAGCTGTTTTTT. The V call is TRBV20-1, the J call TRBJ2-2; no firm D call. Trimming pared 3 bases from V and 3 bases from J, leaving 14 bases between. Germline loops: CDR1 DFQATT, CDR2 SNEGSKA (reference sequence). The CDR3 has 15 amino acids.

V and J are TRBV7-9 and TRBJ1-5; D call uncertain. The V end was cut by 1 base, the J end by 3 bases, with 10 bases between. The CDR3 has 15 residues. Per germline, CDR1 SEHNR and CDR2 FQNEAQ (reference sequence). DNA of the CDR3: TGTGCCAGCAGCTTAGACGGGGTCGACAATCAGCCCCAGCATTTT. Amino acid sequence: CASSLDGVDNQPQHF.

On this clonotype itself: This sequence may be a read error, since a much larger clone differs from it by one base. The genes are TRBV6-2 or TRBV6-3 and TRBJ1-5; TRBD1 matches 8 bases. Germline CDR1 is MNHEY and CDR2 is SVGEGT. The CDR3 has 16 amino acids. CDR3 sequence: CASSYRTGIGNQPQRF. Written as DNA, the CDR3 is TGTGCCAGCAGTTACCGGACAGGGATCGGCAATCAGCCCCAGCGTTTT.

This clonotype was seen a few times. This chain connects TRBV20-1 to TRBJ1-5; D is perhaps TRBD1 (6 bases). Germline V gene sequence: CDR1 DFQATT, CDR2 SNEGSKA (reference sequence). The CDR3 extends over 17 amino acids. Between the trimmed V and J ends, which lost 0 bases and 2 bases, there was a span of 17 bases. The CDR3 sequence is CSARESRGGGGNQPQHF. In DNA form, the CDR3 reads TGCAGTGCTAGAGAATCACGAGGGGGAGGGGGCAATCAGCCCCAGCATTTT.

This clonotype has at least ten counts. This rearrangement joins TRBV25-1 to TRBJ1-4; the match to TRBD1 covers 7 bases. V shed 2 bases and J 3 bases; nucleotides not matched to a gene: 3. The CDR3 is 15 residues long. Germline V gives CDR1 MGHDK, CDR2 SYGVNS. CDR3 residues: CASSERGTANEKLFF. The CDR3 DNA sequence: TGTGCCAGCAGTGAAAGGGGGACAGCTAATGAAAAACTGTTTTTT.

In its sample, this clonotype was seen many times. The chain is built from TRBV18 and TRBJ2-1; the D gene is possibly TRBD1 (6 bases). Trimming cost V 1 base and J 4 bases, with 11 bases left between them. In germline, CDR1 is KGHSH, CDR2 LQKENI. The CDR3 spans 15 residues. CDR3 protein: CASSPLGTLYNEQFF. The DNA for the CDR3 is TGTGCCAGCTCACCACTTGGGACACTTTACAATGAGCAGTTCTTC.

This clonotype has just a few counts. The chain recombines TRBV6-1 with TRBJ2-7, with TRBD1 matching 9 bases. In germline, CDR1 is MNHNS, CDR2 SASEGT. The junction had 5 bases not matched to a gene; V was cut back by 4 bases and J by 7 bases. The CDR3 has 13 residues. The chain's CDR3 is CASSVGQGREQYF. The CDR3, as DNA: TGTGCCAGCAGTGTCGGACAGGGGCGAGAGCAGTACTTC.

This clonotype was found many times. The V call is TRBV18, the J call TRBJ1-1; 10 nucleotides line up with TRBD1. The CDR3 contains 15 residues. With 3 bases clipped from V and 6 bases from J, the junction kept 7 bases outside the gene matches. Germline values: CDR1 KGHSH, CDR2 LQKENI. The DNA of the CDR3 is TGTGCCAGCTCACCCCCGACAGGGGGCTTCGCTGAAGCTTTCTTT. It yields the protein CASSPPTGGFAEAFF.

This chain connects TRBV20-1 to TRBJ1-6; the D gene is possibly TRBD1 (6 bases). The germline V gene has CDR1 DFQATT and CDR2 SNEGSKA (reference sequence). The CDR3 extends over 13 amino acids. Trimming cost V 5 bases and J 15 bases, with 20 bases left between them. The CDR3 DNA reads as TGCAGTGCTGGACTGCCGACAGGTCCTCACCTCCACTTT. This gives the protein CSAGLPTGPHLHF.

This clonotype was recorded at least ten times. V gene TRBV11-2 combines with J gene TRBJ2-6; D gene uncertain. Germline-derived CDR1 and CDR2 are SGHAT and FQNNGV. With 4 bases removed from V and 4 bases from J, the gap between germline ends came to 14 bases. The CDR3 sequence is 16 residues long. The CDR3 region is CASSSRASLGANVLTF. The CDR3 coding sequence is TGTGCCAGCAGCTCACGGGCATCTCTGGGGGCCAACGTCCTGACTTTC.

This sequence joins TRBV12-3 or TRBV12-4 and TRBJ2-2, with a tentative D call TRBD1 (6 bases). The CDR3 contains 16 residues. V was clipped by 6 bases and J by 0 bases, with 14 bases between them. The CDR3 loop is CASSKLTGANTGELFF. For the CDR3, the DNA is TGTGCCAGCAGCAAACTGACAGGCGCGAACACCGGGGAGCTGTTTTTT.

Ten or more counts support this clonotype. The genes are TRBV7-9 and TRBJ2-3; D uncertain. The germline CDR1 and CDR2 sequences are SEHNR and FQNEAQ (reference sequence). The CDR3 sequence is 12 residues long. The V and J ends lost 5 bases and 1 base respectively, with 4 bases between them. CDR3 nucleotide sequence: TGTGCCAGCAGCATCGGCACAGATACGCAGTATTTT. As protein: CASSIGTDTQYF.

This clonotype was observed at least ten times. The chain recombines TRBV4-3 with TRBJ2-7; D might be TRBD2 (6 bases). The germline V and J ends were trimmed by 0 bases and 2 bases, with 11 bases remaining between them. Germline V lookup: CDR1 LGHNA, CDR2 YSLEER. The CDR3 totals 15 residues. CDR3 sequence reads: CASSQEARGTYEQYF. The CDR3 DNA reads as TGCGCCAGCAGCCAAGAGGCGCGGGGAACCTACGAGCAGTACTTC.

This clonotype came up a few times. The chain couples TRBV20-1 to TRBJ1-1; no reliable D call. Trimming cost V 0 bases and J 1 base, with 9 bases left between them. Germline V lookup: CDR1 DFQATT, CDR2 SNEGSKA (reference sequence). The CDR3 extends over 14 amino acids. The DNA for the CDR3 is TGCAGTGCTAGAGACGGAATAGCGAACACTGAAGCTTTCTTT. Translated: CSARDGIANTEAFF.

This clonotype was found a few times. This chain connects TRBV6-5 to TRBJ1-2; D ambiguous. V gave up 10 bases and J gave up 4 bases, with 10 bases separating them. Germline V gene lookup returns CDR1 MNHEY and CDR2 SVGAGI. CDR3 size: 11 residues. CDR3 DNA: TGTGCCACAAACCGGGGCTATGGCTACACCTTC. Its translation: CATNRGYGYTF.

This clonotype was found a few times. V and J are TRBV20-1 and TRBJ2-2; the match to TRBD2 covers 8 bases. The germline gives CDR1 DFQATT, CDR2 SNEGSKA (reference sequence). J was trimmed by 2 bases and V by 7 bases; bases with no gene match: 6. The CDR3 spans 14 residues. The CDR3 region has the DNA TGCAGTGGACGACGGGGGGGTAACACCGGGGAGCTGTTTTTT. Amino acid sequence: CSGRRGGNTGELFF.

J is TRBJ1-3 and V is TRBV2; 9 nucleotides line up with TRBD1. Germline lookup yields CDR1 SNHLY and CDR2 FYNNEI. V shed 4 bases, J shed 4 bases, and the junction held 8 bases outside the gene matches. The CDR3 runs to 16 residues. The CDR3 protein is CASSGGQGRIGNTIYF. The CDR3 coding sequence is TGTGCCAGCAGTGGGGGACAGGGAAGGATCGGAAACACCATATATTTT.

This clonotype came up many times. The CDR3 loop is CASSPVPGLASGNEQFF. The CDR3 region has the DNA TGTGCCAGCAGTCCTGTCCCGGGACTAGCGTCAGGAAATGAGCAGTTCTTC. The chain combines TRBV6-4 with TRBJ2-1; 10 bases match TRBD2. Germline V gene sequence: CDR1 MRHNA, CDR2 SNTAGT. The ends lost 5 bases at V and 7 bases at J; junction bases unmatched: 14. CDR3 length: 17 amino acids.